Below are 25 T cell receptor beta chains sequenced from a single sample in a study of blood T cell repertoires in COVID-19. Sequencing was performed with immunoSEQ multiplex PCR; in TCRdb, only in-frame clones are kept and a portion is missing. The repertoire holds about 140,000 clones, about 83% seen once, with roughly 1.4% in the top ten. Sequencing was carried out using peripheral blood. Receptors were obtained from a human donor in a cohort sampled during active COVID-19.

The rearrangement uses TRBV5-4 and TRBJ2-5, with D tentatively TRBD2 (7 bases). The germline gives CDR1 SGHNT, CDR2 YYREEE (reference sequence). V lost 0 bases and J 0 bases, leaving 12 bases between the germline ends. The CDR3 is 16 residues long. Here the CDR3 DNA reads TGTGCCAGCAGCTTGGTGGGGGGGCTGGACCAAGAGACCCAGTACTTC. It encodes CASSLVGGLDQETQYF.

The rearrangement links TRBV7-8 to TRBJ1-2, with D possibly being TRBD1 (6 bases). With 5 bases removed from V and 2 bases from J, the gap between germline ends came to 9 bases. The CDR3 has 13 residues. CDR1 and CDR2 (germline): SGHVS, FQNEAQ. Here the CDR3 reads CASSLDSNYGYTF. In DNA, the CDR3 is TGTGCCAGCAGCCTGGACAGCAACTATGGCTACACCTTC.

The chain combines TRBV5-6 with TRBJ2-7; TRBD2 matches at 7 bases. Per germline, CDR1 SGHDT and CDR2 YYEEEE. This CDR3 spans 15 amino acids. Trimming at V came to 3 bases and at J to 6 bases, leaving 12 bases not matched to a gene. CDR3 coding DNA: TGTGCCAGCAGCTCTCTAAAGGCGGGAGTAATCGAGCAGTACTTC. Protein product: CASSSLKAGVIEQYF.

The gene calls are TRBV6-5 and TRBJ2-7; possible D gene TRBD1, 6 bases. Germline V CDR1 and CDR2: MNHEY, SVGAGI. V gave up 7 bases and J gave up 5 bases, with 21 bases separating them. The CDR3 is 15 amino acids. CDR3 DNA: TGTGCCAGCATGGCGACTACAGGGACGTCGAACGAGCAGTACTTC. Its protein product is CASMATTGTSNEQYF.

The rearrangement links TRBV7-9 to TRBJ1-1, with 8 bases that match TRBD1. The CDR3 length is 17 residues. J was trimmed by 0 bases and V by 5 bases; bases with no gene match: 11. Per the germline V gene, CDR1 is SEHNR and CDR2 is FQNEAQ (reference sequence). The CDR3 DNA follows: TGTGCCAGCAGCCCACCGGCGACAGGGGCCTTGAACACTGAAGCTTTCTTT. As protein: CASSPPATGALNTEAFF. Drawing the rest from reference TRBV7-9 and TRBJ1-1, the complete variable domain is DTGVSQNPRHKITKRGQNVTFRCDPISEHNRLYWYRQTLGQGPEFLTYFQNEAQLEKSRLLSDRFSAERPKGSFSTLEIQRTEQGDSAMYLCASSPPATGALNTEAFFGQGTRLTVV.

The genes are TRBV18 and TRBJ2-1, with TRBD1 as a possible D gene (6 bases). Looked up from germline, CDR1 is KGHSH and CDR2 is LQKENI. The CDR3 sequence is 11 residues long. Trimming removed 6 bases at V and 8 bases at J, with 8 bases between. For the CDR3, the DNA is TGTGCCAGCTCTACAGGGTATGAGCAGTTCTTC. Translation gives CASSTGYEQFF.

This clone showed up just a few times. This sequence joins TRBV5-6 and TRBJ2-7; perhaps TRBD2 as D (5 bases). V was trimmed by 4 bases and J by 0 bases, leaving 14 bases between them. The CDR3 loop spans 15 amino acids. CDR1 is SGHDT, CDR2 YYEEEE, per germline. As DNA, the CDR3 is TGTGCCAGCAGCCTATTCAGCGGTTACTCCTACGAGCAGTACTTC. The encoded protein is CASSLFSGYSYEQYF.

The chain links TRBV5-1 to TRBJ1-5; TRBD1 matches 7 bases. Germline V gives CDR1 SGHRS, CDR2 YFSETQ. The trim removed 0 bases at V and 4 bases at J, leaving 7 bases unmatched. The CDR3 length is 16 residues. CDR3 loop: CASSLAGGSWNQPQHF. CDR3 nucleotides: TGCGCCAGCAGCTTGGCAGGGGGGTCTTGGAATCAGCCCCAGCATTTT.

The J gene is TRBJ2-1, the V gene TRBV27; 7 bases align to TRBD2. The CDR3 is 14 residues long. V gave up 5 bases and J gave up 7 bases; unmatched junction bases: 8. CDR1 and CDR2 (germline): MNHEY, SMNVEV (reference sequence). The CDR3 nucleotides read TGTGCCAGCAGTCCAAGGACTAGAGGGAATGAGCAGTTCTTC. Translating gives CASSPRTRGNEQFF.

The chain couples TRBV6-4 to TRBJ2-1; 9 bases are shared with TRBD2. The germline gives CDR1 MRHNA, CDR2 SNTAGT. V lost 5 bases to trimming and J lost 4 bases; unmatched junction nucleotides: 3. CDR3 length equals 14 residues. In DNA, the CDR3 is TGTGCCAGCAGTCTCAGCGGGGGGTACAATGAGCAGTTCTTC. This gives the protein CASSLSGGYNEQFF.

The genes are TRBV10-3 and TRBJ2-3; 7 bases agree with TRBD1. With V trimmed by 8 bases and J by 0 bases, 8 bases remained unmatched. The CDR3 consists of 15 residues. Germline-derived CDR1 and CDR2 are ENHRY and SYGVKD. This CDR3 is CAISGGQISTDTQYF. The CDR3 coding sequence is TGTGCCATCTCTGGGGGACAGATCAGCACAGATACGCAGTATTTT.

This chain joins TRBV7-3 and TRBJ2-1; TRBD2 matches 7 bases. Per germline, CDR1 SGHTA and CDR2 FQGTGA. The V segment lost 5 bases and the J segment 10 bases; nucleotides outside the gene matches: 8. The CDR3 runs to 13 residues. CDR3 sequence reads: CASSPGLGREQFF. CDR3 in DNA: TGTGCCAGCAGCCCCGGACTAGGCCGGGAGCAGTTCTTC.

The chain carries TRBV19 and TRBJ2-5; TRBD2 agrees at 8 bases. Germline CDR1 LNHDA, CDR2 SQIVND (reference sequence). The CDR3 has 14 amino acids. Unmatched junction bases numbered 7, after V lost 6 bases and J lost 4 bases. The CDR3 region is CASRHSGSSETQYF. CDR3 bases: TGTGCCAGTAGACACAGCGGGAGCTCAGAGACCCAGTACTTC.

This clone occurred once. V gene TRBV7-9 combines with J gene TRBJ2-1; 7 bases map to TRBD2. Unmatched junction bases numbered 18, after V lost 10 bases and J lost 6 bases. CDR3 size: 16 residues. Germline V lookup: CDR1 SEHNR, CDR2 FQNEAQ (reference sequence). Written as DNA, the CDR3 is TGTGCCACCACTCTCGGTCGCGCGGGAGACTTCAATGAGCAGTTCTTC. Amino acid sequence: CATTLGRAGDFNEQFF. Full variable domain (remainder filled in from reference TRBV7-9 and TRBJ2-1): DTGVSQNPRHKITKRGQNVTFRCDPISEHNRLYWYRQTLGQGPEFLTYFQNEAQLEKSRLLSDRFSAERPKGSFSTLEIQRTEQGDSAMYLCATTLGRAGDFNEQFFGPGTRLTVL.

This chain connects TRBV6-6 to TRBJ2-5; TRBD2 agrees at 11 bases. CDR1 is MNHNY and CDR2 is SVGAGI in the germline V gene (reference sequence). The V and J ends lost 8 bases and 2 bases, in that order; junction bases with no gene match: 4. The CDR3 has 14 amino acids. The CDR3 region is CASRVAGGQETQYF. The DNA of the CDR3 is TGTGCCAGCCGAGTAGCGGGAGGGCAAGAGACCCAGTACTTC.

This chain links TRBV27 with TRBJ1-4; TRBD1 agrees at 12 bases. The germline V gene has CDR1 MNHEY and CDR2 SMNVEV (reference sequence). The CDR3 totals 18 residues. Trimming removed 5 bases from V and 4 bases from J; junction bases left unmatched: 11. In DNA form, the CDR3 reads TGTGCCAGCAGTCCACTAACCGGGACAGGGGGCATTAATGAAAAACTGTTTTTT. This codes for CASSPLTGTGGINEKLFF.

This chain connects TRBV7-9 to TRBJ1-4; D not resolved. The CDR3 covers 13 residues. V lost 5 bases to trimming and J lost 7 bases, with 11 bases between them. Germline CDR1 reads SEHNR; CDR2 reads FQNEAQ (reference sequence). The CDR3 here is CASSRSESEKLFF. As DNA, the CDR3 is TGTGCCAGCAGCAGGTCGGAGAGTGAAAAACTGTTTTTT.

The chain employs TRBV7-9 and TRBJ2-2, with 10 bases aligning to TRBD1. V lost 4 bases, J lost 7 bases, and 6 bases stayed unmatched. Germline CDR1 reads SEHNR; CDR2 reads FQNEAQ (reference sequence). The CDR3 sequence is 15 residues long. CDR3 amino acids: CASSWGTGAGGELFF. CDR3 DNA: TGTGCCAGCAGCTGGGGGACAGGGGCTGGCGGGGAGCTGTTTTTT.

The rearrangement joins TRBV28 to TRBJ2-2; TRBD1 matches 10 bases. The CDR3 totals 16 residues. J was trimmed by 4 bases and V by 3 bases; bases with no gene match: 5. Per the germline V gene, CDR1 is MDHEN and CDR2 is SYDVKM. As DNA, the CDR3 is TGTGCCAGCAGTTTCTCTCGGACAGGGGGCACCGGGGAGCTGTTTTTT. Amino acids: CASSFSRTGGTGELFF.

The J gene is TRBJ1-2, the V gene TRBV7-2, with D uncertain. The CDR3 loop spans 12 amino acids. V dropped 1 base and J dropped 6 bases, with 6 bases sitting between them. CDR1 is SGHTA, CDR2 FQGNSA, per germline. This CDR3 is CASSLGRDGYTF. In DNA form, the CDR3 reads TGTGCCAGCAGCTTAGGGAGGGATGGCTACACCTTC.

The genes are TRBV7-2 and TRBJ2-7; a weak D match, TRBD2 (5 bases). In germline, CDR1 is SGHTA, CDR2 FQGNSA. V was cut by 1 base and J by 7 bases, with 14 bases left in between. The CDR3 spans 14 residues. The CDR3 nucleotides read TGTGCCAGCAGCTTAGGGCGACTAAGGGAGGAGCAGTACTTC. It encodes CASSLGRLREEQYF.

CDR3 sequence (DNA): TGCGCCAGCAGCTTGTCTGTAGCGGGATTGTCAAATGAGCAGTTCTTC. Its translation: CASSLSVAGLSNEQFF. The chain links TRBV5-1 to TRBJ2-1; TRBD2 matches at 8 bases. This CDR3 has 16 residues. With 1 base clipped from V and 7 bases from J, the junction kept 10 bases outside the gene matches. In germline, CDR1 is SGHRS, CDR2 YFSETQ. Drawing the rest from reference TRBV5-1 and TRBJ2-1, the complete variable domain is KAGVTQTPRYLIKTRGQQVTLSCSPISGHRSVSWYQQTPGQGLQFLFEYFSETQRNKGNFPGRFSGRQFSNSRSEMNVSTLELGDSALYLCASSLSVAGLSNEQFFGPGTRLTVL.

As concerns this clone: Compared with germline, one end of the junction differs, possibly owing to a read error. This sequence joins TRBV4-1 and TRBJ2-1; 8 bases line up with TRBD2. Germline V gives CDR1 MGHRA, CDR2 YSYEKL. CDR3 length: 16 residues. CDR3 coding DNA: TGCGCCAGCAGGCAAGAGATAACTAGCGGTTACAATGAGCAGTTCTTC. Its protein product is CASRQEITSGYNEQFF.

The chain uses TRBV7-2 and TRBJ2-7; perhaps TRBD2 as D (6 bases). Germline CDR1 and CDR2: SGHTA and FQGNSA. This CDR3 has 15 amino acids. V lost 5 bases and J lost 2, with 16 bases in between. The CDR3 loop reads CASSRAGTSAYEQYF. The CDR3 region has the DNA TGTGCCAGCAGCCGGGCCGGGACTTCGGCCTACGAGCAGTACTTC.

The genes are TRBV7-2 and TRBJ2-7; 8 bases match TRBD2. Trimming took 6 bases from V and 3 from J; bases not matched to a gene: 7. The length of the CDR3 is 14 residues. The germline CDR1 and CDR2 sequences are SGHTA and FQGNSA. The CDR3 bases are TGTGCCAGCAGTCGGGAGGGAGGCTACTACGAGCAGTACTTC. Protein sequence: CASSREGGYYEQYF.